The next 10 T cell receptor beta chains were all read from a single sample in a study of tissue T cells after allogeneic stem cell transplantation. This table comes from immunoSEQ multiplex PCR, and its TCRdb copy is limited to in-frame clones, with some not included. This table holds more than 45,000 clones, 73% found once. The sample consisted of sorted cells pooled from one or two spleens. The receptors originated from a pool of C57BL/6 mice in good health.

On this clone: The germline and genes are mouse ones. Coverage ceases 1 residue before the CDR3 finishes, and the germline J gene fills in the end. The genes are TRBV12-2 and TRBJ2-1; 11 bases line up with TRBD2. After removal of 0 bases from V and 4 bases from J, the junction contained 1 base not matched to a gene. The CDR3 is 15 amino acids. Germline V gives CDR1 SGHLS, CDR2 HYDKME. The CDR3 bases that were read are TGTGCCAGCTCTCTCGACTGGGGGGGGTATGCTGAGCAGTTC. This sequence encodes CASSLDWGGYAEQF. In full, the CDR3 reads CASSLDWGGYAEQFF.

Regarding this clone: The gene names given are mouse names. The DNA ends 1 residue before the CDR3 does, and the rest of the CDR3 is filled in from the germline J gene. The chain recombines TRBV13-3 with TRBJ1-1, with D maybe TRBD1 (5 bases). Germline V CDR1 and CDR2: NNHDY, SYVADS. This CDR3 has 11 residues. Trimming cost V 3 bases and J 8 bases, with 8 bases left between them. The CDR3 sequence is CASSANREVFF. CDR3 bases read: TGTGCCAGCAGTGCCAACAGGGAAGTCTTC.

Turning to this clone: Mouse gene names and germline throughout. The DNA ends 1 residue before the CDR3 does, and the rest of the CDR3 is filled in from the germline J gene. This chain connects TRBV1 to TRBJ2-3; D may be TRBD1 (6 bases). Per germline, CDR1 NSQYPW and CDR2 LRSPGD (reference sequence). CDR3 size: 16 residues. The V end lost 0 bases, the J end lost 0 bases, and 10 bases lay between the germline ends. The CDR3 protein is CTCSADLDSSAETLYF. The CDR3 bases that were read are TGCACCTGCAGTGCAGATCTGGACAGTAGTGCAGAAACGCTGTAT. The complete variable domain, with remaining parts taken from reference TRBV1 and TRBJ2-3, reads VTLLEQNPRWRLVPRGQAVNLRCILKNSQYPWMSWYQQDLQKQLQWLFTLRSPGDKEVKSLPGADYLATRVTDTELRLQVANMSQGRTLYCTCSADLDSSAETLYFGSGTRLTVL.

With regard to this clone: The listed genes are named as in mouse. The CDR3 loop is CTCSAETGGGYEQYF. CDR3 DNA, as far as it was read: TGCACCTGCAGTGCAGAGACTGGGGGGGGATATGAACAGTAC. The chain employs TRBV1 and TRBJ2-7; 11 nucleotides line up with TRBD2. Read coverage stops 1 residue before the CDR3 terminus; the germline J gene supplies the remainder. Germline V gene sequence: CDR1 NSQYPW, CDR2 LRSPGD (reference sequence). The trim removed 0 bases at V and 4 bases at J, leaving 2 bases unmatched. This CDR3 spans 15 amino acids.

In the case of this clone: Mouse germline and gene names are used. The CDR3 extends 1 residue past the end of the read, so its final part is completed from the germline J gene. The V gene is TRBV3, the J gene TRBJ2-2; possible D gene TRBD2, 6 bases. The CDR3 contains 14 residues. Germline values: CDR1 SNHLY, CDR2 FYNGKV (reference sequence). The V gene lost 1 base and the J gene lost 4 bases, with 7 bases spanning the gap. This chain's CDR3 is CASSLGTVTGQLYF. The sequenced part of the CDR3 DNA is TGTGCCAGCAGCTTAGGGACTGTCACCGGGCAGCTCTAC.

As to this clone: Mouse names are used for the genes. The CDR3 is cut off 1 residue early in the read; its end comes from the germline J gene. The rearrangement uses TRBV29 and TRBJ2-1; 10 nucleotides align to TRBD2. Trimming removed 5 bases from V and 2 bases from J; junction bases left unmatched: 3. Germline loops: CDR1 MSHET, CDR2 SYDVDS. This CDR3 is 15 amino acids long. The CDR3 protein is CASSGTGAHYAEQFF. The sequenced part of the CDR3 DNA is TGTGCTAGCAGTGGGACTGGGGCCCACTATGCTGAGCAGTTC.

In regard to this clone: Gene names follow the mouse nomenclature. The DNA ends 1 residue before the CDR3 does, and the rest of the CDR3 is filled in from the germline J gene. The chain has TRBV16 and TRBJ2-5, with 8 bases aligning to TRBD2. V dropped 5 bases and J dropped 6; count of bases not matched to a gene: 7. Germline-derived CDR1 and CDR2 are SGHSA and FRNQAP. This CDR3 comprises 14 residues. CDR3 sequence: CASSLMGGGDTQYF. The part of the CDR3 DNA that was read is TGTGCAAGCAGCCTCATGGGGGGGGGCGACACCCAGTAC.

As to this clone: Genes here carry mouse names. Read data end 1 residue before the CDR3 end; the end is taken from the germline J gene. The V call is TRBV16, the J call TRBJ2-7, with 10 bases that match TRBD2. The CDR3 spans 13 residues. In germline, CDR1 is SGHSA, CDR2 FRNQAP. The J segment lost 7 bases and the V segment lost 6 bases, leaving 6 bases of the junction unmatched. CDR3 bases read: TGTGCAAGCAGACGACTGGGGGGAGGGGAACAGTAC. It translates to CASRRLGGGEQY. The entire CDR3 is CASRRLGGGEQYF.

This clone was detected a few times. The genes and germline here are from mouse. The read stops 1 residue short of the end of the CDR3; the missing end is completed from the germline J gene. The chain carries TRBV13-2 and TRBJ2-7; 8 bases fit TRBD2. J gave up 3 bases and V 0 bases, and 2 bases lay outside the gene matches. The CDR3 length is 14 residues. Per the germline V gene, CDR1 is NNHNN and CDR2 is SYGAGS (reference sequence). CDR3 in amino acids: CASGDVLGGYEQYF. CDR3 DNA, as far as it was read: TGTGCCAGCGGTGATGTCCTGGGGGGCTATGAACAGTAC.

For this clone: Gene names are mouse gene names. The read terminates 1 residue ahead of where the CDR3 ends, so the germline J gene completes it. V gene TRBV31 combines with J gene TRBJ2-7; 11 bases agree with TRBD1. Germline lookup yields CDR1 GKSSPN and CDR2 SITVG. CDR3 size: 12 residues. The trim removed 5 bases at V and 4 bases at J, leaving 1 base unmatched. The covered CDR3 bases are TGTGCCTGGGGGGACAGGGGGTATGAACAGTAC. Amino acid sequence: CAWGDRGYEQY. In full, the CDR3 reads CAWGDRGYEQYF. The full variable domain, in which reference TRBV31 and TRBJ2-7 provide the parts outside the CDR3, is AQTIHQWPVAEIKAVGSPLSLGCTIKGKSSPNLYWYWQATGGTLQQLFYSITVGQVESVVQLNLSASRPKDDQFILSTEKLLLSHSGFYLCAWGDRGYEQYFGPGTRLTVL.